This TCR beta chain was found in a study of CD8+CD57+ T cells in acquired aplastic anemia. Details on this clonotype: Its antigen remains unidentified. The CDR3 carries no conserved terminal phenylalanine or tryptophan, so it likely arises from a read error. The DNA is left out, because the CDR3 cannot be placed on it with certainty; the CDR3 is given as TCRdb lists it.

The CDR3 numbers 16 amino acids, ends counted. CDR1 is SNHLY, CDR2 FYNNEI, per germline. Genomic DNA acted as the template from which TCR beta VDJ combination and CDR3 sequence profiling were carried out. TCRdb recomputed calls from the reads with MiXCR, one row per CDR3 protein. The top ten hold 42% of the sample, which has approximately 250,000 distinct CDR3 sequences, 82% seen once. By flow cytometry, patients selected for sequencing had shown an expansion of CD8+CD57+ cells. Severe acquired aplastic anemia was present in all patients. Study outcomes and limitations: Patients shared 25 to 35 CD8+ CDR3 sequences with controls.

Sequenced sample: sorted CD4+, CD8+, or CD8+CD57+ T cells (not recorded which) from PBMCs. The chain employs TRBV2 and TRBJ2-1; the table gives TRBD1 as D, unverified against the DNA. This clonotype was sampled from a human donor with aplastic anemia. CDR3 loop: CASGDGGTDGQYVEFC.